This T cell receptor beta chain derives from a study of T-cell reconstitution after alpha-beta-depleted transplantation in children. Notes on the study in general: T-cell numbers and diversity one year post-transplant derived largely from freshly generated T cells.

The CDR3 runs to 16 residues. The germline V gene encodes CDR1 DFQATT and CDR2 SNEGSKA (reference sequence). Researchers prepared the TCRbeta library using unique molecular identifiers, the study reports. TCRdb itself ran the PCR reads through MiXCR, one entry per CDR3 protein. The sample has about 200,000 distinct CDR3 sequences; approximately 17% are singletons. As concerns this clonotype: Its specificity is unknown. The germline gene is not matched at one end of the junction; a read error may be the cause.

This receptor was identified in a male patient under 10 years old who had a stem cell transplant for acute lymphoblastic leukemia, so the T cells may come from the graft donor. The sequences come from PBMCs, mostly from graft donor cells, collected 360 days after TCRalphabeta/CD19-depleted stem cell transplant. The chain is built from TRBV20-1 and TRBJ2-1, with TRBD2 matching 14 bases. CDR3 protein: CSASKTSGGAYNEQFF. Here the CDR3 DNA reads TGCAGTGCTTCTAAGACTAGCGGGGGGGCCTATAATGAGCAGTTCTTC.